This note documents a single T cell receptor beta chain sequence. Method: immunoSEQ multiplex PCR; TCRdb's copy keeps in-frame clones and lacks some. There are a few hundred thousand clones in the sample; 80% to 90% occur only once, and 9.5% to 13% lies in the top ten. This entry comes from a study of blood T cell repertoires in COVID-19. The CDR3 runs 13 residues. Trimming removed 7 bases at V and 2 bases at J, with 10 bases between. Germline-derived CDR1 and CDR2 are SNHLY and FYNNEI. Those enrolled in Seattle joined during active infection and were followed longitudinally afterward. This TCR was recovered from a woman aged 70-85 years with COVID-19, enrolled during active disease. The sequencing sample was made of peripheral blood. The chain carries TRBV2 and TRBJ2-3; D gene uncertain. CDR3 sequence (DNA): TGTGCCAGCACGAGGCTCGACACAGATACGCAGTATTTT. Translated, it gives CASTRLDTDTQYF.